A selection of T cell receptor beta chains follows, all from one sample in a study of cytomegalovirus exposure and HLA in healthy donors. The table came from immunoSEQ multiplex PCR; TCRdb's copy has only in-frame clones and leaves some out. The profile shows about 140,000 clones, less than 80% of them singletons. Sequences were obtained from PBMCs. The receptor set was obtained from a woman aged 45-60 years in good health and CMV-seropositive. CDR3s include the opening cysteine and the closing phenylalanine or tryptophan. The D gene is left open where the match is weak. Where a row states a size, it is once, few, many or the class of an expanded clone; other rows omit it.

D gene,clone size,V gene,J gene,CDR3 protein,CDR3 DNA
TRBD1,.,TRBV10-3,TRBJ1-1,CAIKPGQGARDGEAFF,TGTGCCATCAAACCGGGACAGGGGGCTCGGGATGGTGAAGCTTTCTTT
.,.,TRBV6-6,TRBJ1-4,CASSYEGGEKLFF,TGTGCCAGCAGTTACGAGGGTGGTGAAAAACTGTTTTTT
.,.,TRBV5-6,TRBJ2-7,CASSFGRSSYEQYF,TGTGCCAGCAGCTTCGGGAGAAGCTCCTACGAGCAGTACTTC
TRBD1,.,TRBV5-3,TRBJ1-6,CARSLVLSWGQGYSPLHF,TGTGCCAGAAGCTTGGTGTTGTCTTGGGGACAGGGATATTCACCCCTCCACTTT
TRBD1,few,TRBV29-1,TRBJ2-1,CSVVRGHEQFF,TGCAGCGTTGTGAGGGGGCATGAGCAGTTCTTC
.,.,TRBV5-1,TRBJ1-6,CASSLGGDNSPLHF,TGCGCCAGCAGCTTGGGGGGGGATAATTCACCCCTCCACTTT
.,.,TRBV30,TRBJ1-4,CAWSVGSNEKLFF,TGTGCCTGGAGTGTGGGGAGTAATGAAAAACTGTTTTTT
.,.,TRBV5-4,TRBJ2-7,CASSLGTSSYEQYF,TGTGCCAGCAGCTTGGGGACTTCCTCCTACGAGCAGTACTTC
TRBD1,.,TRBV30,TRBJ1-4,CAWSVGDRGNEKLFF,TGTGCCTGGAGTGTGGGAGACAGGGGTAATGAAAAACTGTTTTTT
TRBD2,.,TRBV28,TRBJ2-3,CASSPSWLRGGTDTQYF,TGTGCCAGCAGTCCTTCTTGGCTACGGGGGGGCACAGATACGCAGTATTTT
TRBD1,.,TRBV7-2,TRBJ1-4,CASRRTGANEKLFF,TGTGCCAGCAGAAGGACAGGCGCTAATGAAAAACTGTTTTTT
.,.,TRBV29-1,TRBJ1-3,CSVGGFGNTIYF,TGCAGCGTTGGAGGGTTCGGAAACACCATATATTTT
TRBD1,.,TRBV4-2,TRBJ2-3,CASSQARGDTQYF,TGTGCCAGCAGCCAAGCCAGGGGGGATACGCAGTATTTT
TRBD2,.,TRBV5-1,TRBJ2-2,CASSPPNSGGNTGELFF,TGCGCCAGCAGCCCGCCTAATAGCGGGGGGAACACCGGGGAGCTGTTTTTT
TRBD1,.,TRBV30,TRBJ1-5,CAWSVPPVTLQGDPGNQPQHF,TGTGCCTGGAGTGTACCCCCCGTAACCCTACAGGGGGACCCTGGAAATCAGCCCCAGCATTTT
TRBD1,.,TRBV2,TRBJ1-6,CASSDRDRGDSPLHF,TGTGCCAGCAGTGATCGGGACAGGGGGGATTCACCCCTCCACTTT
.,few,TRBV28,TRBJ2-5,CASSHVQGGETQYF,TGTGCCAGCAGTCATGTACAGGGCGGAGAGACCCAGTACTTC
.,.,TRBV5-5,TRBJ1-2,CASSLEISGINYGYTF,TGTGCCAGCAGCTTGGAGATTTCAGGGATTAACTATGGCTACACCTTC
.,.,TRBV7-2,TRBJ1-1,CASSLQGWTEAFF,TGTGCCAGCAGCTTACAGGGGTGGACTGAAGCTTTCTTT
.,.,TRBV2,TRBJ2-2,CASSERVDGELFF,TGTGCCAGCAGTGAGAGGGTGGACGGGGAGCTGTTTTTT